This entry concerns a single TCR beta chain. The target antigen is unknown. The sample comes from a study of T cell repertoires in cytomegalovirus infection. Study-level background: Researchers turned to recently identified HLA-C-restricted CMV epitopes as well as well-studied HLA-B-restricted ones. Study results and limitations: Cumulative public TCR beta family frequency identified CMV carriers with the relevant HLA. In two of eight donors, the top clonotype was HLA-C-restricted CMV-specific.

The CDR3 loop spans 17 amino acids. Germline assignment: CDR1 SGHDT and CDR2 YYEEEE. V lost 0 bases to trimming and J lost 9 bases, with 22 bases between them. A single record per CDR3 protein comes from TCRdb applying MiXCR to the reads. Of 450,000 to 550,000 distinct CDR3 sequences listed, 42% are singletons. This TCR came from a human donor in good health (CMV status not recorded). Some clones in this sample may be carry-over from other donors' samples. The source material was cultured PBMCs, sampled from culture after CMV antigen stimulation. V and J are TRBV5-6 and TRBJ2-1; TRBD2 might be the D (6 bases). The CDR3 nucleotides are TGTGCCAGCAGCTTGGCGGGGGTATCCCGGAACAAGGGTGAGCAGTTCTTC. Translated: CASSLAGVSRNKGEQFF. Drawing the rest from reference TRBV5-6 and TRBJ2-1, the complete variable domain is DAGVTQSPTHLIKTRGQQVTLRCSPKSGHDTVSWYQQALGQGPQFIFQYYEEEERQRGNFPDRFSGHQFPNYSSELNVNALLLGDSALYLCASSLAGVSRNKGEQFFGPGTRLTVL.